The 5 T cell receptor beta chains below were found in one sample sequenced in a study of T cells in Graves' hyperthyroidism and ophthalmopathy. Using RNA transcripts as the source, TCR beta CDR3 regions were amplified. The primer set for the first-round RT-PCR of the TCR CDR3 was HTBI. TCRdb passed the multiplex PCR reads through MiXCR, listing each CDR3 protein once. The table lists 540,000 or so distinct CDR3 sequences, about 45% of them singletons. The specimen sequenced was peripheral blood or thyroid tissue (not recorded which). These receptor sequences come from an adult woman with Graves' disease, either hyperthyroidism or ophthalmopathy (not recorded which).

This clonotype was found many times. The CDR3 spells CASSPTPLASYEQYF. The DNA for the CDR3 is TGTGCCAGCAGCCCCACCCCCCTAGCCTCGTACGAGCAGTACTTC. V usage is TRBV7-3 and J usage is TRBJ2-7; perhaps TRBD2 as D (5 bases). The V gene's germline CDR1 is SGHTA and CDR2 FQGTGA. V lost 5 bases to trimming and J lost 4 bases, with 18 bases between them. The CDR3 runs 15 residues.

This clonotype was found a few times. This rearrangement joins TRBV20-1 to TRBJ2-5; D call uncertain. The V gene lost 5 bases and the J gene lost 4 bases, with 11 bases spanning the gap. The germline V gene encodes CDR1 DFQATT and CDR2 SNEGSKA (reference sequence). This CDR3 spans 12 amino acids. CDR3: CSARSTAETQYF. In DNA, the CDR3 is TGCAGTGCTCGGTCCACGGCAGAGACCCAGTACTTC.

The table lists this clonotype with many counts. This chain connects TRBV4-1 to TRBJ2-7; TRBD1 agrees at 8 bases. The V segment lost 1 base and the J segment 0 bases; nucleotides outside the gene matches: 8. The CDR3 contains 17 residues. CDR1 MGHRA and CDR2 YSYEKL come from the germline V gene. In DNA form, the CDR3 reads TGCGCCAGCAGCCAAGGGACAGGGACCGTGTTCTCCTACGAGCAGTACTTC. It is translated as CASSQGTGTVFSYEQYF.

The chain carries TRBV20-1 and TRBJ1-5, with unresolved D. The CDR3 loop spans 16 amino acids. The germline V and J ends were trimmed by 3 bases and 0 bases, with 15 bases remaining between them. The germline V gene has CDR1 DFQATT and CDR2 SNEGSKA (reference sequence). CDR3 sequence: CSARGRELNSNQPQHF. In DNA form, the CDR3 reads TGCAGTGCTAGGGGCCGCGAGCTTAATAGCAATCAGCCCCAGCATTTT.

The chain recombines TRBV10-3 with TRBJ1-2; TRBD1 aligns across 8 bases. This CDR3 contains 13 residues. J gave up 6 bases and V 3 bases, and 3 bases lay outside the gene matches. Germline V gives CDR1 ENHRY, CDR2 SYGVKD. CDR3 DNA sequence: TGTGCCATCAGTGATGGGGACAGGCATGGCTACACCTTC. Amino acid sequence: CAISDGDRHGYTF.